Sequencing of this T cell receptor (beta chain) was carried out in a study of blood T cell repertoires in COVID-19. Germline V gives CDR1 LNHDA, CDR2 SQIVND (reference sequence). The CDR3 runs 15 residues. Trimming stripped 1 base from V and 0 bases from J, with 9 bases between. Some clones are missing from TCRdb's copy, which holds only in-frame ones; the method was immunoSEQ multiplex PCR. The top ten clones hold over 10% of a sample with about 150,000 clones, 75% to 85% of them seen once. The chain uses TRBV19 and TRBJ1-1; TRBD1 might be the D (5 bases). The origin of this receptor is a woman aged 55-69 years with COVID-19, enrolled during active disease. The material sequenced was peripheral blood. CDR3 sequence: CASSIVPGMNTEAFF. DNA of the CDR3: TGTGCCAGTAGTATAGTACCAGGGATGAACACTGAAGCTTTCTTT.